A selection of T cell receptor beta chains follows, all from one sample in a study of CD8+ T cells in alopecia areata. This table comes from immunoSEQ multiplex PCR, and its TCRdb copy is limited to in-frame clones, with some not included. Among fewer than 200,000 clones listed, roughly 62% were seen once. Source: CD8+ T cells sorted from blood, taken at week 24, from a patient treated with tofacitinib. Source of these receptors: a human donor with alopecia areata. Each CDR3 is given with its conserved first and last residue.

TRBJ1-2 | TRBV5-6 | CASSFGAGDANYGYTF
TRBJ1-1 | TRBV11-2 | CASSPWTGEAFF
TRBJ2-7 | TRBV29-1 | CSVEGVTSSYEQYF
TRBJ2-7 | TRBV2 | CASFGDTYEQYF
TRBJ2-7 | TRBV25-1 | CASSFGSGSSYEQYF
TRBJ2-5 | TRBV7-9 | CASSLRKERATQETQYF
TRBJ2-5 | TRBV15 | CATSSLRTVQETQYF
TRBJ2-3 | TRBV27 | CASSLGGGGTDTQYF
TRBJ1-6 | TRBV15 | CATSSSRQGLNSPLHF
TRBJ1-5 | TRBV6-6 | CASSSEEPSNQPQHF
TRBJ2-1 | TRBV29-1 | CSVETPLRTEFLYNEQFF
TRBJ1-2 | TRBV29-1 | CSVEVKGRYGYTF
TRBJ2-3 | TRBV2 | CASSEELGGTDTQYF
TRBJ2-1 | TRBV2 | CASSAVGGWGSGHEQFF
TRBJ2-1 | TRBV5-1 | CASSPPGRTMDEQFF
TRBJ1-5 | TRBV2 | CASSTGHPNQPQHF
TRBJ2-1 | TRBV19 | CASSPTHNEQFF
TRBJ2-7 | TRBV23-1 | CASSQPFRTGEDPGDGYEQYF
TRBJ2-1 | TRBV4-2 | CASSQETGGAYNEQFF
TRBJ1-1 | TRBV28 | CASTLAAAVNTEAFF
TRBJ1-5 | TRBV6-6 | CASTATRNSNQPQHF
TRBJ2-4 | TRBV7-9 | CASSPLRGYERIAKNIQYF
TRBJ2-1 | TRBV5-1 | CASSLLATEQFF
TRBJ2-3 | TRBV7-9 | CASSPPNRSHTQYF
TRBJ2-1 | TRBV27 | CASSLSGSYNEQFF
TRBJ2-1 | TRBV5-5 | CASSSRGWAGDEQFF
TRBJ2-3 | TRBV9 | CASSKEGGGYTDTQYF
TRBJ2-6 | TRBV14 | CASSQVGTGILGANVLTF
TRBJ2-7 | TRBV30 | CAWSVLGPGYEQYF
TRBJ1-2 | TRBV7-6 | CASSSGTGPYGYTF
TRBJ2-5 | TRBV27 | CASSGVGPETQYF
TRBJ2-5 | TRBV2 | CASSEFNAAETQYF
TRBJ2-7 | TRBV7-9 | CASSPEGGGKSYEQYF